This T cell receptor beta chain was observed in a study of T cells after yellow fever vaccination. Study conclusions and caveats: Detected again after the booster were most primary-vaccination clones, at almost 97% CD4 and 88% CD8. CD4 and CD8 compartments shared a small share of clonotypes. It was the secondary response that reached its peak faster, day 5 versus 15, but it was weaker.

Note on this clonotype: Its antigen remains unknown.

This CDR3 has 12 amino acids. Trimming took off 7 bases at V and 1 base at J, with 7 bases between the two ends. CDR1 and CDR2 from the germline V gene are MNHNY and SVGAGI (reference sequence). By 5'RACE template switching, TCR cDNA was produced, with a universal primer site and UMIs added in the process. A single record per CDR3 protein comes from TCRdb applying MiXCR to the 5' RACE reads. The table lists approximately 550,000 distinct CDR3 sequences, about 13% of them singletons. This chain joins TRBV6-6 and TRBJ1-1, with D unclear. The receptor's source is a man aged 25 to 40 who received the YFV17D yellow fever vaccine. This sample comprised PBMCs, obtained on the day of the yellow fever booster vaccination. CDR3 loop: CASNWGNTEAFF. CDR3 coding DNA: TGTGCCAGCAATTGGGGGAACACTGAAGCTTTCTTT.